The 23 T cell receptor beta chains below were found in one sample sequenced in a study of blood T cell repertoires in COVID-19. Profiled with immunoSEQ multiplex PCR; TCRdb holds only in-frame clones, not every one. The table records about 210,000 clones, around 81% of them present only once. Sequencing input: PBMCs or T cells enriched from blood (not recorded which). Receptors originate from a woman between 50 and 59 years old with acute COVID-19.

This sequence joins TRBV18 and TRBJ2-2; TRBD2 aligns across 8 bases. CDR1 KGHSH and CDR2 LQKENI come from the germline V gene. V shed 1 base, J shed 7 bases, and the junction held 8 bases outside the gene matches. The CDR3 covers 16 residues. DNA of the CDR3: TGTGCCAGCTCACCACGGCTGGGACTAGAGGGCGGGGAGCTGTTTTTT. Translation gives CASSPRLGLEGGELFF.

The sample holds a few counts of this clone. Here the CDR3 DNA reads TGTGCCAGCAGCCCGGGACAGGGTGCTGAAAAACTGTTTTTT. It is translated as CASSPGQGAEKLFF. V is TRBV7-9 and J is TRBJ1-4, with 9 bases lining up with TRBD1. V gave up 5 bases and J gave up 7 bases; unmatched junction bases: 5. The CDR3 runs to 14 residues. CDR1 and CDR2 (germline): SEHNR, FQNEAQ (reference sequence).

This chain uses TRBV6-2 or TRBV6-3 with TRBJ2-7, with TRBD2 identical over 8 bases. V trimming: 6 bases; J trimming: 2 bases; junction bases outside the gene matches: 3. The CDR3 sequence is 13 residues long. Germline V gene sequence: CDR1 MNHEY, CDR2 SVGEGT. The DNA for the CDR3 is TGTGCCAGCAGCGCGGGAGGCCCCTACGAGCAGTACTTC. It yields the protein CASSAGGPYEQYF.

For the CDR3, the DNA is TGTGCCAGCTCACCACCGAGGGGGCGCACTAATGAAAAACTGTTTTTT. Translating gives CASSPPRGRTNEKLFF. This chain joins TRBV18 and TRBJ1-4; TRBD1 agrees at 7 bases. The V and J ends lost 0 bases and 2 bases, in that order; junction bases with no gene match: 3. The CDR3 loop spans 16 amino acids. Germline CDR1 KGHSH, CDR2 LQKENI.

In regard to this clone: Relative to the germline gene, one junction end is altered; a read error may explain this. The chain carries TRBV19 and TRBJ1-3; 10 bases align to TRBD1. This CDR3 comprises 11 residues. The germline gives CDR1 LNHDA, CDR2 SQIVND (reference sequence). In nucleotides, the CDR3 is TGTGCCACCCGGACAGGGGGTGAAAGTATATTT. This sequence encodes CATRTGGESIF.

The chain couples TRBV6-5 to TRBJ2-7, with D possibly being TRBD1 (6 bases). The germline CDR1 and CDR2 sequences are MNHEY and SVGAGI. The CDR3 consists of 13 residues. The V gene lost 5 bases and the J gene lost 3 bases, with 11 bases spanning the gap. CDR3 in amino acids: CASSSQGNYEQYF. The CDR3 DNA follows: TGTGCCAGCAGTAGTCAGGGGAACTACGAGCAGTACTTC.

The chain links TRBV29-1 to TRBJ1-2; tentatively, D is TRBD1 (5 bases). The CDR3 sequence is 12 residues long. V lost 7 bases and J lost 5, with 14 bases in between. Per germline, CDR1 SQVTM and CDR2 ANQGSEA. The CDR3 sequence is CSAGREGYGYTF. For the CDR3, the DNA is TGCAGCGCGGGCAGGGAGGGTTATGGCTACACCTTC.

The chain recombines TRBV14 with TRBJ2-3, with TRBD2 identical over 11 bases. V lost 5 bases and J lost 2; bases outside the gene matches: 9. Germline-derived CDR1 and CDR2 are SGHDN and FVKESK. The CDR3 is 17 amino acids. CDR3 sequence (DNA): TGTGCCAGCAGCAGCTCCAGACTAGCGGGGTACACAGATACGCAGTATTTT. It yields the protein CASSSSRLAGYTDTQYF.

DNA for the CDR3: TGTGCCAGCAGCTTAGGAAAATGGCAGGGTAGCTATGGCTACACCTTC. It codes for CASSLGKWQGSYGYTF. V and J are TRBV7-2 and TRBJ1-2; D might be TRBD1 (5 bases). The CDR3 has 16 residues. Germline lookup yields CDR1 SGHTA and CDR2 FQGNSA. Trimming removed 1 base at V and 4 bases at J, with 16 bases between.

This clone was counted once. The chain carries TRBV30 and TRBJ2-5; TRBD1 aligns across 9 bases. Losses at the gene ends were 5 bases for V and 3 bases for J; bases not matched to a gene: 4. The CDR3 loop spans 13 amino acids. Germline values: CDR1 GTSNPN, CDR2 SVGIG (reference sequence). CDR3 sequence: CAWGGTGKETQYF. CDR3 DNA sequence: TGTGCCTGGGGGGGGACAGGGAAAGAGACCCAGTACTTC.

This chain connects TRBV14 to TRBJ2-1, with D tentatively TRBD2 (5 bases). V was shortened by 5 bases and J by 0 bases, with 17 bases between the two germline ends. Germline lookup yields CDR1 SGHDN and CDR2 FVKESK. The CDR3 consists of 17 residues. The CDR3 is CASSVKAGLSSYNEQFF. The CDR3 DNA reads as TGTGCCAGCAGCGTTAAAGCTGGACTCAGCTCCTACAATGAGCAGTTCTTC. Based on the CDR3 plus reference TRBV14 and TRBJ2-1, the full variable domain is EAGVTQFPSHSVIEKGQTVTLRCDPISGHDNLYWYRRVMGKEIKFLLHFVKESKQDESGMPNNRFLAERTGGTYSTLKVQPAELEDSGVYFCASSVKAGLSSYNEQFFGPGTRLTVL.

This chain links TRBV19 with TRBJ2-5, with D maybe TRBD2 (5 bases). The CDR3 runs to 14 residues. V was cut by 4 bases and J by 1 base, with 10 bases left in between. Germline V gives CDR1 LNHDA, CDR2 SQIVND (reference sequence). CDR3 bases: TGTGCCAGTAGTAGGGAGTGGGCCCAAGAGACCCAGTACTTC. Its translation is CASSREWAQETQYF.

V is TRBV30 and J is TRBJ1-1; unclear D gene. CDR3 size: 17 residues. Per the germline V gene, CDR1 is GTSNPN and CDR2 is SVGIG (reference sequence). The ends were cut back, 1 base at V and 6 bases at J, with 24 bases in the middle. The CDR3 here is CAWSGDPILGVRAEAFF. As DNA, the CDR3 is TGTGCCTGGAGTGGCGATCCTATTCTTGGAGTTCGGGCTGAAGCTTTCTTT.

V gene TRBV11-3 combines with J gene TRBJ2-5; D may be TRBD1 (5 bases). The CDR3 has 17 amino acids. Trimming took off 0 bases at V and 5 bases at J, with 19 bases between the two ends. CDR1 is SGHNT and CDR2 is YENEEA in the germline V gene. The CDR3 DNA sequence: TGTGCCAGCAGCTTAGATAGACAGACACAGATTCCGGAGACCCAGTACTTC. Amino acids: CASSLDRQTQIPETQYF.

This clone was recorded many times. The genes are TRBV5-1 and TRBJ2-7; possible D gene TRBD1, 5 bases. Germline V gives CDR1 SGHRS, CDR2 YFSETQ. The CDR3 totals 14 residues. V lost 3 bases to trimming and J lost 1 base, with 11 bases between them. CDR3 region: CASSSPDRSYEQYF. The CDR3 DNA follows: TGCGCCAGCAGCTCGCCAGACAGATCCTACGAGCAGTACTTC. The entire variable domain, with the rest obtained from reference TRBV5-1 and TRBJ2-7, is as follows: KAGVTQTPRYLIKTRGQQVTLSCSPISGHRSVSWYQQTPGQGLQFLFEYFSETQRNKGNFPGRFSGRQFSNSRSEMNVSTLELGDSALYLCASSSPDRSYEQYFGPGTRLTVT.

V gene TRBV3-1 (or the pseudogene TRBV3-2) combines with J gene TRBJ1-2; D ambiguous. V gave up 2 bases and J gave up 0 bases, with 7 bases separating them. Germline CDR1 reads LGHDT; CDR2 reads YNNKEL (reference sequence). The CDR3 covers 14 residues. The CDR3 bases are TGTGCCAGCAGCCAACTGGGCTCTAACTATGGCTACACCTTC. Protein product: CASSQLGSNYGYTF.

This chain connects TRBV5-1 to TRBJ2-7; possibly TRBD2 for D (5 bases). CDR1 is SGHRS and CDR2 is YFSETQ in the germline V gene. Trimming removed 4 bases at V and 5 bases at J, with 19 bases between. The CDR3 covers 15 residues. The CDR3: CASSRSGSGYDEQYF. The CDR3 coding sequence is TGCGCCAGCAGCCGCTCCGGGTCGGGGTACGACGAGCAGTACTTC.

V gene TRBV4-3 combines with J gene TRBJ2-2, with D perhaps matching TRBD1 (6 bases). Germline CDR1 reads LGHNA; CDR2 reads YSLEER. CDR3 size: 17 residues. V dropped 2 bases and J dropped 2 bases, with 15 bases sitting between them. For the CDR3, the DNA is TGCGCCAGCAGCCAAAACGCCGGACAGCTTAACACCGGGGAGCTGTTTTTT. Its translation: CASSQNAGQLNTGELFF.

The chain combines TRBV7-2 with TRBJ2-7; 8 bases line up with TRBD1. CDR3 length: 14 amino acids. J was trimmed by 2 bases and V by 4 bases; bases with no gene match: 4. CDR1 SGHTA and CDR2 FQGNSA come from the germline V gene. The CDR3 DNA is TGTGCCAGCAGCTCCGGGACAGGTCCCTACGAGCAGTACTTC. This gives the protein CASSSGTGPYEQYF.

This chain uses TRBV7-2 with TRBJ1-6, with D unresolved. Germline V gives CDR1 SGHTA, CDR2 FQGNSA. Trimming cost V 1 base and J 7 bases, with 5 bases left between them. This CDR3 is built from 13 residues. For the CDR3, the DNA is TGTGCCAGCAGCTTAGTTCCGAATTCACCCCTCCACTTT. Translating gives CASSLVPNSPLHF.

The chain's CDR3 is CASSQHRDRGQEAFF. The CDR3 DNA reads as TGTGCCAGCAGCCAACACCGGGACAGAGGACAGGAAGCTTTCTTT. This sequence joins TRBV3-1 (or the pseudogene TRBV3-2) and TRBJ1-1; 7 bases fit TRBD1. Per germline, CDR1 LGHDT and CDR2 YNNKEL (reference sequence). CDR3 length: 15 residues. V trimming: 2 bases; J trimming: 8 bases; junction bases outside the gene matches: 11.

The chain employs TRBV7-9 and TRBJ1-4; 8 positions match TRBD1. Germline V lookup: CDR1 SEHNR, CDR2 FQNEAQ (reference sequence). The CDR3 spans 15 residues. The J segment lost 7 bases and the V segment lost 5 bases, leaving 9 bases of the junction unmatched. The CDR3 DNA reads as TGTGCCAGCAGCCCCGACAGGGGTAGCGGTGAAAAACTGTTTTTT. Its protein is CASSPDRGSGEKLFF.

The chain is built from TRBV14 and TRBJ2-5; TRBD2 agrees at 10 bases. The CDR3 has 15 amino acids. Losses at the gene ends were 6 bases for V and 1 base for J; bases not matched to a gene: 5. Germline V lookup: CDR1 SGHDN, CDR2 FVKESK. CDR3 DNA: TGTGCCAGCAGTTTCTTAGCGGGGGGCCAAGAGACCCAGTACTTC. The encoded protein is CASSFLAGGQETQYF.